This TCR beta chain was captured in a study of blood T cells in healthy people across ages. The CDR3 runs 13 residues. Germline CDR1 and CDR2: MNHNS and SASEGT. Trimming pared 7 bases from V and 8 bases from J, leaving 17 bases between. A second PCR, run for roughly 7 to 11 cycles, used a sample-barcoded 5' primer plus a J-beta primer mix. TCRdb recomputed calls from the 5' RACE reads with MiXCR, one row per CDR3 protein. The table lists approximately 1.5 million distinct CDR3 sequences, under 55% of them singletons. The chain carries TRBV6-1 and TRBJ1-2; D is possibly TRBD1 (5 bases). Material for sequencing was blood. This sequence was found in a young woman in good health. The chain's CDR3 is CASTEAGTLGYTF. DNA of the CDR3: TGTGCCAGCACCGAAGCTGGGACTCTGGGCTACACCTTC.